Listed here are 7 T cell receptor beta chains from one sample, sequenced in a study of cytomegalovirus exposure and HLA in healthy donors (dated by TCRdb to the late 2010s). The library was generated by the immunoSEQ multiplex PCR assay. In TCRdb, the immuneACCESS table is reduced to in-frame sequences with V and J assigned. These tables do not hold every clone; where another copy was compared, an unresolved V gene accounts for under half, and the others remain unexplained. The sample table contains roughly 52,000 clones; only one count was recorded for 88% of them. The ten largest make up approximately 6.7% of the sample. Sample: PBMCs. The source is a woman aged 25 to 45 in good health and CMV-seronegative.

The V and J genes are TRBV5-8 and TRBJ1-2; 9 bases are shared with TRBD1. This CDR3 spans 13 amino acids. The V gene end was trimmed by 5 bases and the J gene end by 4 bases; junction bases not matched to a gene: 3. Germline V lookup: CDR1 SGHTS, CDR2 YDEGEE. The CDR3 bases are TGTGCCAGCAGACCGGGACAGGGCTATGGCTACACCTTC. As protein: CASRPGQGYGYTF.

Here the CDR3 DNA reads TGTGCCAGCAGCTTTAACCGGCAGGGGAAAGATACGCAGTATTTT. Translation gives CASSFNRQGKDTQYF. This chain connects TRBV5-8 to TRBJ2-3, with a weak D call TRBD1 (6 bases). Germline V gives CDR1 SGHTS, CDR2 YDEGEE. The germline V and J ends were trimmed by 2 bases and 5 bases, with 15 bases remaining between them. The CDR3 length is 15 residues.

The chain has TRBV5-4 and TRBJ2-4, with D possibly TRBD2 on 6 matching bases. Looked up from germline, CDR1 is SGHNT and CDR2 is YYREEE (reference sequence). V gave up 4 bases and J gave up 7 bases, with 30 bases separating them. This CDR3 spans 19 amino acids. DNA of the CDR3: TGTGCCAGCAGCCTGGGCCTCATCGGAATTTGTTATGGGAGGAACATTCAGTACTTC. Encoded protein: CASSLGLIGICYGRNIQYF. The full variable domain, in which reference TRBV5-4 and TRBJ2-4 provide the parts outside the CDR3, is ETGVTQSPTHLIKTRGQQVTLRCSSQSGHNTVSWYQQALGQGPQFIFQYYREEENGRGNFPPRFSGLQFPNYSSELNVNALELDDSALYLCASSLGLIGICYGRNIQYFGAGTRLSVL.

CDR3 sequence (DNA): TGTGCCAGCAGTAGCGGGACAGGTCGAGAAAAACTGTTTTTT. Translated: CASSSGTGREKLFF. The rearrangement links TRBV6-5 to TRBJ1-4; TRBD1 aligns across 8 bases. CDR1 is MNHEY and CDR2 is SVGAGI in the germline V gene. This CDR3 region has 14 residues. Unmatched junction bases numbered 7, after V lost 5 bases and J lost 8 bases.

The chain couples TRBV10-3 to TRBJ2-1; weak D call: TRBD2 (5 bases). This CDR3 is 14 amino acids long. The germline V gene encodes CDR1 ENHRY and CDR2 SYGVKD. V was pared by 2 bases and J by 4 bases, with 9 bases between. The chain's CDR3 is CAISEPDLYNEQFF. CDR3 nucleotides: TGTGCCATCAGTGAGCCGGACTTATACAATGAGCAGTTCTTC.

The chain couples TRBV4-3 to TRBJ2-2, with D maybe TRBD1 (5 bases). Trimming removed 1 base from V and 4 bases from J, with 19 bases in between. The CDR3 is 18 residues long. Germline V gene sequence: CDR1 LGHNA, CDR2 YSLEER. The CDR3 sequence: CASSQGRSQGRLTGELFF. Written as DNA, the CDR3 is TGCGCCAGCAGCCAAGGGAGATCGCAGGGCAGACTCACCGGGGAGCTGTTTTTT.

The V and J genes are TRBV4-1 and TRBJ1-1; no clear D gene. Trimming shortened V by 1 base and J by 8 bases, and 14 bases separated the two germline ends. CDR1 and CDR2 from the germline V gene are MGHRA and YSYEKL. The CDR3 contains 14 residues. CDR3: CASSQVGGRWEAFF. CDR3 DNA: TGCGCCAGCAGCCAAGTTGGTGGCCGATGGGAAGCTTTCTTT.